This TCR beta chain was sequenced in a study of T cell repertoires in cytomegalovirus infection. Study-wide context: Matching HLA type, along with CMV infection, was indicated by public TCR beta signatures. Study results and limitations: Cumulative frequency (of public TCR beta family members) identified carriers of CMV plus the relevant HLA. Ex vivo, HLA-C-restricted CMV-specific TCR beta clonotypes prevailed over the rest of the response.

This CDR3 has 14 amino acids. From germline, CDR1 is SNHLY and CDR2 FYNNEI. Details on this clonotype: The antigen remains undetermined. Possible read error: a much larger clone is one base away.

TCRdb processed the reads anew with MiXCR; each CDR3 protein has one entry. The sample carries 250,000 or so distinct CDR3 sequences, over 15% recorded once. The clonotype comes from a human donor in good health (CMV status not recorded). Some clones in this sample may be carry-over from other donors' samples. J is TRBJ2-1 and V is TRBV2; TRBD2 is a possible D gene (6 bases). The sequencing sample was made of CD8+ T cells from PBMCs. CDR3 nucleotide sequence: TGTACCAGCAGGAGAGTGGGGGGCTACAATGAGCAGTTCTTC. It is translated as CTSRRVGGYNEQFF. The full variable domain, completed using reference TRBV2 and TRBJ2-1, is EPEVTQTPSHQVTQMGQEVILRCVPISNHLYFYWYRQILGQKVEFLVSFYNNEISEKSEIFDDQFSVERPDGSNFTLKIRSTKLEDSAMYFCTSRRVGGYNEQFFGPGTRLTVL.